Listed here is a single TCR beta chain. The target antigen is unknown. Generated by immunoSEQ multiplex PCR, the TCRdb table keeps only in-frame clones and is missing some. The sample has 2,500,000 or so clones; approximately 93% are singletons. This CDR3 is built from 14 residues. V was clipped by 1 base and J by 8 bases, with 12 bases between them. Germline V gene lookup returns CDR1 LGHNA and CDR2 YSLEER. This record belongs to a study of shared clonotypes between healthy human individuals. Background on the study: Serving as donors were a couple of women and a few men, whose ages spanned 18 to 49. Overall study results and limits: Relative to their counterparts shared across all four donors, non-shared clonotypes exhibited diminished generation probabilities. Rarefaction indicated that sorted-subset sequencing remained incomplete although depth was large.

The receptor was derived from a man aged 18 to 30 in good health. Some clones in this sample may be carry-over from other donors' samples. Input material: naive CD4+ T cells from PBMCs. Subset in this sample: CD45RA+ positively selected. V is TRBV4-3 and J is TRBJ2-4; D is uncertain. The CDR3 coding sequence is TGCGCCAGCAGCCAAGTTCTCGACTCCCACATTCAGTACTTC. It translates to CASSQVLDSHIQYF.